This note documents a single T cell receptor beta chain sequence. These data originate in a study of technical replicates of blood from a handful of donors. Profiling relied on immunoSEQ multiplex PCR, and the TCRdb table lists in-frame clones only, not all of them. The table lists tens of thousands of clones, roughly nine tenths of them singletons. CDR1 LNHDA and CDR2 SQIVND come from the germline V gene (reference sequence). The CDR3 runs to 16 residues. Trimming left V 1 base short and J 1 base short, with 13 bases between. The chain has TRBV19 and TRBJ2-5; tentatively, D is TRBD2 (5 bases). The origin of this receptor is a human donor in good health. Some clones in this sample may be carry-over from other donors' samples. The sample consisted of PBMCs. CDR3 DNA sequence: TGTGCCAGTAGTATAGGGGTACGAGCGGCCCAAGAGACCCAGTACTTC. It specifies CASSIGVRAAQETQYF.